This T cell receptor beta chain is from a study of T cell responses to AZD1222 COVID-19 vaccine. Whole-study findings and limits: Donors in the cohort were predominantly white British and more often female, and clonal diversity was possibly underestimated. Vaccine-related CD4 TCRs covered spike, predominating at 160-218 and 743-854.

Repertoires were generated with immunoSEQ multiplex PCR, while TCRdb's copy carries only in-frame clones and drops some. Among about 170,000 clones listed, roughly 92% were seen once. To note about this clone: Its target is unknown.

This sample comprised peripheral blood, obtained on day 0 of AZD1222 vaccination. The source is an adult in good health.

The CDR3 nucleotides read TGTGCCAGCAGCCCGAGGGGCCCTAGCTTAAGCTCCTACGAGCAGTACTTC. Protein product: CASSPRGPSLSSYEQYF. J is TRBJ2-7 and V is TRBV7-9; D is tentatively TRBD1 or TRBD2 (5 bases each). The germline gives CDR1 SEHNR, CDR2 FQNEAQ (reference sequence). Trimming left V 5 bases short and J 0 bases short, with 20 bases between. This CDR3 is 17 amino acids long.